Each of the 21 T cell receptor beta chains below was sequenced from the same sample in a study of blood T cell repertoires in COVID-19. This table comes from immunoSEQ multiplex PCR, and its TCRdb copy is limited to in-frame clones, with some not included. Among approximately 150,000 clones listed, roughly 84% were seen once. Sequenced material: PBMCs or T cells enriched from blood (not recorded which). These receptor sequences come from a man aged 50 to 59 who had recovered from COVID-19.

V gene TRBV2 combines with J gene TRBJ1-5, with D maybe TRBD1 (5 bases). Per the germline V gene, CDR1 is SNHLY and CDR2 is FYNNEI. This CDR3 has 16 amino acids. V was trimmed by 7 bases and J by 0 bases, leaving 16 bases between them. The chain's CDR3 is CASTRVGLGSNQPQHF. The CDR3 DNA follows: TGTGCCAGCACCCGAGTGGGGCTGGGTAGCAATCAGCCCCAGCATTTT.

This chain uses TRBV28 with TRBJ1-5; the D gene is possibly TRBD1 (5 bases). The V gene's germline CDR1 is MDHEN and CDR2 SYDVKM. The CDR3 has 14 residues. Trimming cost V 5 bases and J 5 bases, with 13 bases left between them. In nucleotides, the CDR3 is TGTGCCAGCAGTCCAAGACAGCCTCATCAGCCCCAGCATTTT. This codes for CASSPRQPHQPQHF. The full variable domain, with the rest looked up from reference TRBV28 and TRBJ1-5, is DVKVTQSSRYLVKRTGEKVFLECVQDMDHENMFWYRQDPGLGLRLIYFSYDVKMKEKGDIPEGYSVSREKKERFSLILESASTNQTSMYLCASSPRQPHQPQHFGDGTRLSIL.

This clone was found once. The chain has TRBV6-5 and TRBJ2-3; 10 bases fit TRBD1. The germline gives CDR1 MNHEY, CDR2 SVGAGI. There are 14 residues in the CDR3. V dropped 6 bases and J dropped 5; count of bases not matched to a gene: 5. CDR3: CASRTGTGVDTQYF. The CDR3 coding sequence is TGTGCCAGCAGGACCGGGACAGGGGTAGATACGCAGTATTTT.

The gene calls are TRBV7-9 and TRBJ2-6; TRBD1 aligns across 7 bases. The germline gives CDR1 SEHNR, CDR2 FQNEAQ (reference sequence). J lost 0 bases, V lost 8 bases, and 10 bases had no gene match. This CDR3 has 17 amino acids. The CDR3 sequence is CASWKGQASSGANVLTF. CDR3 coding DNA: TGTGCCAGCTGGAAAGGACAGGCGTCCTCTGGGGCCAACGTCCTGACTTTC.

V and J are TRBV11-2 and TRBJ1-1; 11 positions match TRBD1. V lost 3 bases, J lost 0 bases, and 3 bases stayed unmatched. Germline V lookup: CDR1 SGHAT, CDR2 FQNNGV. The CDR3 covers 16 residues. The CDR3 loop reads CASSFGQGALNTEAFF. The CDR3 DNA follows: TGTGCCAGCAGCTTCGGACAGGGGGCTTTGAACACTGAAGCTTTCTTT.

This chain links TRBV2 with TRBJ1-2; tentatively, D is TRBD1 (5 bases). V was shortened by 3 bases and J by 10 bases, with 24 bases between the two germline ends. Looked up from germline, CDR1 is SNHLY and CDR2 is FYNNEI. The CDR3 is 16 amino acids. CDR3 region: CASSEGRAIRPATYTF. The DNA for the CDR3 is TGTGCCAGCAGTGAGGGCAGGGCGATACGTCCGGCTACCTACACCTTC.

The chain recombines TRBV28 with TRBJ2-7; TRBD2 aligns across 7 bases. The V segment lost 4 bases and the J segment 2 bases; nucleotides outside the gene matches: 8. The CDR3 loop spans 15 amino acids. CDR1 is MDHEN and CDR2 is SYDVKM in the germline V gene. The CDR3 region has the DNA TGTGCCAGCAGTTCACCTGGGGGGGGGACCTACGAGCAGTACTTC. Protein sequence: CASSSPGGGTYEQYF.

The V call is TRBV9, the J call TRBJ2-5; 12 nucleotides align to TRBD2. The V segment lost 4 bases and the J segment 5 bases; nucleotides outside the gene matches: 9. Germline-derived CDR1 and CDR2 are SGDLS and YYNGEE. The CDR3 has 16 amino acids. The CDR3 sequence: CASSPHLAGGAETQYF. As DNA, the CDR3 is TGTGCCAGCAGCCCTCACCTAGCGGGGGGGGCCGAGACCCAGTACTTC.

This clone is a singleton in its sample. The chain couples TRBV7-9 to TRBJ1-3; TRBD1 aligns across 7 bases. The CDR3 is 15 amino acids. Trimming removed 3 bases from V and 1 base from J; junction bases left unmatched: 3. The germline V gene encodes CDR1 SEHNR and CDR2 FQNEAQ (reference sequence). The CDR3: CASSFTGVSGNTIYF. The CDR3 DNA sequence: TGTGCCAGCAGCTTCACAGGGGTTTCTGGAAACACCATATATTTT.

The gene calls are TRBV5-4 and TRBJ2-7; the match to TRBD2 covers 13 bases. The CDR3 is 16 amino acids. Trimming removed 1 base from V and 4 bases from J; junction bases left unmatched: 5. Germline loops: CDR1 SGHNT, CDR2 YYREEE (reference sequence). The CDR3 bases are TGTGCCAGCAGCTTGACTAGCGGGGGGGAGAATTACGAGCAGTACTTC. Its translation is CASSLTSGGENYEQYF.

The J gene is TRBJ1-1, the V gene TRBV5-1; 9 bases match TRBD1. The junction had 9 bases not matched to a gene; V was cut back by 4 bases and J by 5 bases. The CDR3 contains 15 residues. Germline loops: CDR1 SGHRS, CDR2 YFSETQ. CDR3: CASSISRDRVTEAFF. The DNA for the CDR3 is TGCGCCAGCAGCATATCCCGGGACAGGGTTACTGAAGCTTTCTTT.

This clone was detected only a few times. CDR3 bases: TGTGCCAGCTCACCACAGAGCGGGGCGCCCTACAATGAGCAGTTCTTC. Translated, it gives CASSPQSGAPYNEQFF. J is TRBJ2-1 and V is TRBV18; 7 bases match TRBD2. CDR1 is KGHSH and CDR2 is LQKENI in the germline V gene. CDR3 length: 16 amino acids. The J segment lost 2 bases and the V segment lost 1 base, leaving 5 bases of the junction unmatched.

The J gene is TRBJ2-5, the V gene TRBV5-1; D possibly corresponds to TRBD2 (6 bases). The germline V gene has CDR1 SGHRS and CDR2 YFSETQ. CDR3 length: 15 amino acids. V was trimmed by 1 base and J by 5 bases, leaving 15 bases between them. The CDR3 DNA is TGCGCCAGCAGCTTGAGCGCAGCTGGGAGGGAGACCCAGTACTTC. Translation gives CASSLSAAGRETQYF.

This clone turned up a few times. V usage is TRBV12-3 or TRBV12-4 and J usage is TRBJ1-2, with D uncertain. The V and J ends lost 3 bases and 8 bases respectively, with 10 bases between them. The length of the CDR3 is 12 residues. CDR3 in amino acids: CASSLPGKGYTF. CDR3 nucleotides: TGTGCCAGCAGTTTGCCGGGTAAAGGCTACACCTTC.

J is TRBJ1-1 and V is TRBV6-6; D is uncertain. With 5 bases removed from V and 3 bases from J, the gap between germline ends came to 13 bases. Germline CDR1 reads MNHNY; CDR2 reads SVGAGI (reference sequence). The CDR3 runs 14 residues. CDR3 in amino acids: CASSLALGDTEAFF. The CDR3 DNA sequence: TGTGCCAGCAGTCTGGCCCTTGGTGACACTGAAGCTTTCTTT.

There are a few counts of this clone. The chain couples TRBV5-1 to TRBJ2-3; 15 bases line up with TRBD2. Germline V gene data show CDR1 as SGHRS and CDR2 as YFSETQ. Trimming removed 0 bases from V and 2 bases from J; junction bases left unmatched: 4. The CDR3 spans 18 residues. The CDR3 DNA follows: TGCGCCAGCAGCTTGGGAGGACTAGCGGGGGGGTTCACAGATACGCAGTATTTT. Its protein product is CASSLGGLAGGFTDTQYF.

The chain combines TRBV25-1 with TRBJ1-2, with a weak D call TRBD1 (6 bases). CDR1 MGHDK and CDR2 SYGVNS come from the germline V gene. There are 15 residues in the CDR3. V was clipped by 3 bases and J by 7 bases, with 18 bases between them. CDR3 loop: CASSDGGAKPPGYTF. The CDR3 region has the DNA TGTGCCAGCAGTGATGGGGGGGCGAAACCACCTGGCTACACCTTC.

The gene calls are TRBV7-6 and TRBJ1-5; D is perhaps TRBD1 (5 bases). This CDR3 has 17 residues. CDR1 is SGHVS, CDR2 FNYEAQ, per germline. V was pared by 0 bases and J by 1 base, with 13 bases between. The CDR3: CASSLALARESNQPQHF. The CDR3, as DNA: TGTGCCAGCAGCTTAGCGTTGGCCAGGGAAAGCAATCAGCCCCAGCATTTT.

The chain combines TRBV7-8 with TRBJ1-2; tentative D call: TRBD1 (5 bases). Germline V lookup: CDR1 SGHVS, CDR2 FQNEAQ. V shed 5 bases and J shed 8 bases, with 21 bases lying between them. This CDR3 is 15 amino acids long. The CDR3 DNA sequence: TGTGCCAGCAGCCCCGGCAGGGCGACCCACAGGGGCTACACCTTC. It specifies CASSPGRATHRGYTF.

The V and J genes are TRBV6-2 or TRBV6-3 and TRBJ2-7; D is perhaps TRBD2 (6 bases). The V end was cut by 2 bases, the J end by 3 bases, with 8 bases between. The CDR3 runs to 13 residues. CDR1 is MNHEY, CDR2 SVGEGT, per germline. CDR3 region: CASSYAGRYEQYF. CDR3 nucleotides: TGTGCCAGCAGTTACGCGGGGCGCTACGAGCAGTACTTC.

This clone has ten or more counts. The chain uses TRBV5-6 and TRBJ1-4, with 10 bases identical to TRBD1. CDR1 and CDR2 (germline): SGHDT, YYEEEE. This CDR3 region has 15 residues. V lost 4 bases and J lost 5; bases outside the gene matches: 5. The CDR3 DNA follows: TGTGCCAGCAGCATGCGGACAGGGGGGAATGAAAAACTGTTTTTT. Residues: CASSMRTGGNEKLFF.